One sample yielded the 25 T cell receptor beta chains listed below, sequenced in a study of cytomegalovirus exposure and HLA in healthy donors. PCR primers comprised 60 Vbeta and 13 Jbeta primers. Assay used: immunoSEQ multiplex PCR; TCRdb lists only in-frame clones, some missing. In total, the table holds about 130,000 clones. Sequenced: PBMCs. The origin of the receptors is a man aged 35 to 55 in good health and CMV-seronegative.

V is TRBV28 and J is TRBJ1-2; no clear D. Deletions cut 6 bases from V and 5 bases from J, with 13 bases between. Looked up from germline, CDR1 is MDHEN and CDR2 is SYDVKM. The CDR3 runs 13 residues. CDR3 sequence (DNA): TGTGCCAGCAGCCTCGGGTCCAGTTATGGCTACACCTTC. It codes for CASSLGSSYGYTF.

The V and J genes are TRBV30 and TRBJ2-2; D is possibly TRBD1 (7 bases). V lost 4 bases and J 7 bases, leaving 19 bases between the germline ends. CDR1 and CDR2 from the germline V gene are GTSNPN and SVGIG (reference sequence). This CDR3 is built from 15 residues. The CDR3 loop reads CAWNKGGGQHGELFF. The CDR3 bases are TGTGCCTGGAACAAAGGAGGGGGCCAGCACGGGGAGCTGTTTTTT.

This sequence joins TRBV29-1 and TRBJ2-3; TRBD2 might be the D (6 bases). Germline CDR1 SQVTM, CDR2 ANQGSEA. The CDR3 covers 18 residues. V was pared by 1 base and J by 5 bases, with 25 bases between. The CDR3 spells CSVEGHAGEAPIGDTQYF. The CDR3 DNA sequence: TGCAGCGTTGAAGGGCACGCCGGGGAGGCTCCTATAGGAGATACGCAGTATTTT.

The chain is built from TRBV11-3 and TRBJ2-7; 8 nucleotides align to TRBD2. The CDR3 totals 14 residues. The J segment lost 3 bases and the V segment lost 5 bases, leaving 6 bases of the junction unmatched. Germline V gives CDR1 SGHNT, CDR2 YENEEA. The CDR3 nucleotides are TGTGCCAGCAGCCTCGGGGGGGCCGTCTACGAGCAGTACTTC. Its translation is CASSLGGAVYEQYF.

The rearrangement links TRBV5-8 to TRBJ2-7, with 7 bases aligning to TRBD1. Trimming at V came to 4 bases and at J to 3 bases, leaving 10 bases not matched to a gene. Germline CDR1 SGHTS, CDR2 YDEGEE. This CDR3 has 15 residues. CDR3 nucleotides: TGTGCCAGCAGCCCCTCGGACAGGTTATTCTACGAGCAGTACTTC. It yields the protein CASSPSDRLFYEQYF.

This chain joins TRBV9 and TRBJ1-2; TRBD1 is a possible D gene (6 bases). CDR1 and CDR2 (germline): SGDLS, YYNGEE. The CDR3 sequence is 14 residues long. The V end lost 6 bases, the J end lost 2 bases, and 14 bases lay between the germline ends. The DNA for the CDR3 is TGTGCCAGCACCGAGACAGGTGAAAACTATGGCTACACCTTC. It translates to CASTETGENYGYTF.

V is TRBV2 and J is TRBJ2-1; 7 bases map to TRBD2. Germline CDR1 and CDR2: SNHLY and FYNNEI. The CDR3 loop spans 12 amino acids. Trimming at V came to 3 bases and at J to 10 bases, leaving 3 bases not matched to a gene. CDR3 residues: CASSDAGVEQFF. As DNA, the CDR3 is TGTGCCAGCAGTGATGCGGGAGTGGAGCAGTTCTTC.

The chain carries TRBV10-3 and TRBJ2-2; TRBD1 agrees at 7 bases. The CDR3 length is 14 residues. Per germline, CDR1 ENHRY and CDR2 SYGVKD. V dropped 6 bases and J dropped 1; count of bases not matched to a gene: 2. CDR3 bases: TGTGCCATCAGAAACAGGGGGAACACCGGGGAGCTGTTTTTT. It yields the protein CAIRNRGNTGELFF.

V and J are TRBV7-2 and TRBJ1-1; 7 bases match TRBD1. The V and J ends lost 5 bases and 0 bases, in that order; junction bases with no gene match: 6. Per the germline V gene, CDR1 is SGHTA and CDR2 is FQGNSA. The length of the CDR3 is 15 residues. Here the CDR3 reads CASSRRDSLNTEAFF. The DNA for the CDR3 is TGTGCCAGCAGCCGACGGGACAGTCTGAACACTGAAGCTTTCTTT. Using reference TRBV7-2 and TRBJ1-1 for the parts outside the CDR3, the full variable domain is GAGVSQSPSNKVTEKGKDVELRCDPISGHTALYWYRQSLGQGLEFLIYFQGNSAPDKSGLPSDRFSAERTGGSVSTLTIQRTQQEDSAVYLCASSRRDSLNTEAFFGQGTRLTVV.

The rearrangement uses TRBV19 and TRBJ2-5, with 10 nucleotides matching TRBD1. From germline, CDR1 is LNHDA and CDR2 SQIVND (reference sequence). V shed 1 base and J 5 bases; nucleotides not matched to a gene: 4. The CDR3 has 15 amino acids. CDR3 amino acids: CASSIVGGQGETQYF. CDR3 sequence (DNA): TGTGCCAGTAGTATAGTAGGGGGACAGGGGGAGACCCAGTACTTC.

The rearrangement links TRBV28 to TRBJ2-7, with 8 nucleotides matching TRBD1. The junction had 12 bases not matched to a gene; V was cut back by 7 bases and J by 4 bases. CDR1 is MDHEN and CDR2 is SYDVKM in the germline V gene. The CDR3 is made up of 15 amino acids. DNA of the CDR3: TGTGCCAGCACCACTGAAGGGACAGGCACTTACGAGCAGTACTTC. Translating gives CASTTEGTGTYEQYF.

The V and J genes are TRBV4-1 and TRBJ2-3; maybe TRBD1 (5 bases). Germline V CDR1 and CDR2: MGHRA, YSYEKL. The CDR3 is made up of 14 amino acids. Trimming cost V 4 bases and J 3 bases, with 11 bases left between them. The CDR3 is CASSLYAGTDTQYF. In DNA form, the CDR3 reads TGCGCCAGCAGCCTATACGCAGGGACAGATACGCAGTATTTT.

This chain's CDR3 is CASSQVGSLSQHF. DNA for the CDR3: TGCGCCAGCAGCCAAGTGGGCAGTCTGTCCCAGCATTTT. The gene calls are TRBV4-1 and TRBJ1-5; D not certain. Deletions cut 1 base from V and 11 bases from J, with 12 bases between. The CDR3 length is 13 residues. Germline loops: CDR1 MGHRA, CDR2 YSYEKL.

V usage is TRBV5-5 and J usage is TRBJ2-3; 7 positions match TRBD2. The J segment lost 4 bases and the V segment lost 0 bases, leaving 5 bases of the junction unmatched. This CDR3 is 15 amino acids long. Germline V gene sequence: CDR1 SGHKS, CDR2 YYEKEE (reference sequence). The CDR3 DNA is TGTGCCAGCAGCTTGGGAGCGGGAATAGCAGATACGCAGTATTTT. Its protein is CASSLGAGIADTQYF.

The chain has TRBV7-6 and TRBJ1-6, with D possibly TRBD1 on 5 matching bases. Germline loops: CDR1 SGHVS, CDR2 FNYEAQ. This CDR3 has 16 residues. V gave up 5 bases and J gave up 8 bases, with 19 bases separating them. CDR3 in DNA: TGTGCCAGCAGCCCCAGGCCGGGACTCCATGATTCACCCCTCCACTTT. The encoded protein is CASSPRPGLHDSPLHF.

V and J are TRBV6-5 and TRBJ1-2; 9 positions match TRBD1. Germline lookup yields CDR1 MNHEY and CDR2 SVGAGI. V lost 6 bases and J lost 5; bases outside the gene matches: 10. The CDR3 extends over 15 amino acids. CDR3 nucleotides: TGTGCCAGCAGCCCGACCGGGACAGGGTTTTATGGCTACACCTTC. Translated: CASSPTGTGFYGYTF.

This chain joins TRBV7-9 and TRBJ2-5; 9 nucleotides match TRBD1. Losses at the gene ends were 5 bases for V and 10 bases for J; bases not matched to a gene: 17. Germline CDR1 SEHNR, CDR2 FQNEAQ (reference sequence). The CDR3 is made up of 16 amino acids. This CDR3 reads CASSQAGTGKLGDQYF. CDR3 nucleotides: TGTGCCAGCAGCCAAGCCGGGACAGGGAAATTGGGCGACCAGTACTTC.

The rearrangement joins TRBV28 to TRBJ2-7; a weak D match, TRBD2 (6 bases). Trimming took off 4 bases at V and 2 bases at J, with 12 bases between the two ends. Germline V lookup: CDR1 MDHEN, CDR2 SYDVKM. This CDR3 comprises 14 residues. The CDR3 here is CASSSYSGAYEQYF. In nucleotides, the CDR3 is TGTGCCAGCAGTTCTTATAGCGGAGCCTACGAGCAGTACTTC.

The chain joins TRBV2 to TRBJ1-1; D unclear. The CDR3 length is 13 residues. CDR1 is SNHLY and CDR2 is FYNNEI in the germline V gene. Trimming cost V 5 bases and J 2 bases, with 9 bases left between them. CDR3 nucleotides: TGTGCCAGCAGTCTCTCAGGAAACACTGAAGCTTTCTTT. Translating it yields CASSLSGNTEAFF.

This chain uses TRBV7-2 with TRBJ2-2; 9 nucleotides align to TRBD1. This CDR3 region has 15 residues. The V gene end was trimmed by 5 bases and the J gene end by 4 bases; junction bases not matched to a gene: 5. Per germline, CDR1 SGHTA and CDR2 FQGNSA. CDR3 nucleotide sequence: TGTGCCAGCAGCCGGGACAGGGATCTCACCGGGGAGCTGTTTTTT. This codes for CASSRDRDLTGELFF.

Turning to this clone: Other DNA sequences in this specimen translate into the identical CDR3. This chain links TRBV5-1 with TRBJ2-7, with D perhaps matching TRBD2 (5 bases). The V end lost 1 base, the J end lost 2 bases, and 10 bases lay between the germline ends. The germline V gene has CDR1 SGHRS and CDR2 YFSETQ. The CDR3 consists of 14 residues. CDR3 coding DNA: TGCGCCAGCAGCTTGACCTCGGGGACCTACGAGCAGTACTTC. Its translation: CASSLTSGTYEQYF.

V and J are TRBV30 and TRBJ1-4; 12 bases match TRBD1. CDR3 size: 15 residues. Germline V gene sequence: CDR1 GTSNPN, CDR2 SVGIG (reference sequence). Losses at the gene ends were 0 bases for V and 7 bases for J; bases not matched to a gene: 3. DNA of the CDR3: TGTGCCTGGAGTGTACGGGGACAGGGGGCTGAAAAACTGTTTTTT. Translated, it gives CAWSVRGQGAEKLFF.

The chain recombines TRBV5-1 with TRBJ2-2; the match to TRBD1 covers 8 bases. V lost 4 bases to trimming and J lost 3 bases; unmatched junction nucleotides: 5. This CDR3 has 15 amino acids. The germline CDR1 and CDR2 sequences are SGHRS and YFSETQ. In DNA, the CDR3 is TGCGCCAGCAGCCCAGGGGGCACGGACACCGGGGAGCTGTTTTTT. Amino acid sequence: CASSPGGTDTGELFF.

In nucleotides, the CDR3 is TGTGCCAGCAGTCTCCCCTTTACTAGCGGGGGTTACAATGAGCAGTTCTTC. This sequence encodes CASSLPFTSGGYNEQFF. The genes are TRBV6-4 and TRBJ2-1, with 11 bases identical to TRBD2. The CDR3 is made up of 17 amino acids. The germline V gene has CDR1 MRHNA and CDR2 SNTAGT. V dropped 5 bases and J dropped 4; count of bases not matched to a gene: 10.

The J gene is TRBJ2-7, the V gene TRBV11-2, with D maybe TRBD1 (5 bases). CDR3 length equals 12 residues. Germline CDR1 SGHAT, CDR2 FQNNGV. The V gene lost 3 bases and the J gene lost 3 bases, with 6 bases spanning the gap. CDR3 sequence: CASSFDSYEQYF. Here the CDR3 DNA reads TGTGCCAGCAGCTTCGACAGCTACGAGCAGTACTTC.